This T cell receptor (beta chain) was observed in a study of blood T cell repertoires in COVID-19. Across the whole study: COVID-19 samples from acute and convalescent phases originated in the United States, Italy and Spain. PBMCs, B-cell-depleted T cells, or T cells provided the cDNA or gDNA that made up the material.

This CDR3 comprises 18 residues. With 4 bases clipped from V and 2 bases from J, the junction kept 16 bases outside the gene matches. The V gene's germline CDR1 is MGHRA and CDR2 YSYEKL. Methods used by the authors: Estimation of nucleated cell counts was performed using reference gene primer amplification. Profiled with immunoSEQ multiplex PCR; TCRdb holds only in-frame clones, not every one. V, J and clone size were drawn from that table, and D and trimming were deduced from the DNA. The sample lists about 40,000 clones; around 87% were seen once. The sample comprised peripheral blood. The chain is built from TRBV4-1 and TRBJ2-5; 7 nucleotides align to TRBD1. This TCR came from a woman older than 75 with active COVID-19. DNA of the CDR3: TGCGCCAGCAGCCGAGGAACCGCCGGCGCAGGGGGACAAGAGACCCAGTACTTC. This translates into CASSRGTAGAGGQETQYF.